One and the same sample provided the 18 T cell receptor beta chains below, sequenced in a study of blood T cells in healthy people across ages. A second roughly 7 to 11 cycle PCR used barcoded and J-beta primers. In TCRdb, the 5' RACE reads were re-called with MiXCR into one record per CDR3 protein. This sample has under 2,000,000 distinct CDR3 sequences; around 50% occur once, and the top ten carry roughly 2%. The specimen sequenced was blood. These receptors were collected from a woman between 40 and 55 years old in good health.

DNA of the CDR3: TGTGCCAGCAGCCCCCAGGGACTAGCGGGGTCGTACAATGAGCAGTTCTTC. It specifies CASSPQGLAGSYNEQFF. The rearrangement links TRBV7-3 to TRBJ2-1, with 13 bases identical to TRBD2. Looked up from germline, CDR1 is SGHTA and CDR2 is FQGTGA. The CDR3 has 17 residues. Trimming took 5 bases from V and 4 from J; bases not matched to a gene: 8.

V is TRBV28 and J is TRBJ2-3; D ambiguous. The CDR3 is 15 residues long. Germline CDR1 reads MDHEN; CDR2 reads SYDVKM. Trimming pared 1 base from V and 0 bases from J, leaving 8 bases between. The chain's CDR3 is CASSLSRISTDTQYF. CDR3 nucleotides: TGTGCCAGCAGTTTATCCCGTATTAGCACAGATACGCAGTATTTT. Together with reference TRBV28 and TRBJ2-3, the CDR3 gives the full variable domain: DVKVTQSSRYLVKRTGEKVFLECVQDMDHENMFWYRQDPGLGLRLIYFSYDVKMKEKGDIPEGYSVSREKKERFSLILESASTNQTSMYLCASSLSRISTDTQYFGPGTRLTVL.

This clonotype turned up a few times. J is TRBJ1-4 and V is TRBV6-6; a weak D match, TRBD1 (5 bases). V was trimmed by 6 bases and J by 5 bases, leaving 16 bases between them. CDR3 length equals 15 residues. The germline V gene encodes CDR1 MNHNY and CDR2 SVGAGI (reference sequence). The CDR3, as DNA: TGTGCCAGCAGACTATTGGGGCAGGCGAATGAAAAACTGTTTTTT. The encoded protein is CASRLLGQANEKLFF.

The chain combines TRBV6-5 with TRBJ2-5; 7 bases align to TRBD2. The J segment lost 1 base and the V segment lost 6 bases, leaving 11 bases of the junction unmatched. The CDR3 runs to 16 residues. Germline V gene sequence: CDR1 MNHEY, CDR2 SVGAGI. CDR3 in amino acids: CASSPWGGRPQETQYF. The CDR3 DNA sequence: TGTGCCAGCAGCCCCTGGGGAGGGAGGCCCCAAGAGACCCAGTACTTC.

This sequence joins TRBV7-2 and TRBJ2-5, with TRBD2 as a possible D gene (7 bases). The V gene's germline CDR1 is SGHTA and CDR2 FQGNSA. The V and J ends lost 0 bases and 7 bases respectively, with 18 bases between them. The CDR3 contains 16 residues. The CDR3 sequence is CASSLAGSDRLATQYF. DNA of the CDR3: TGTGCCAGCAGCTTAGCGGGGTCGGACAGACTAGCGACCCAGTACTTC.

About this clonotype itself: An end of the junction does not agree with germline; a read error may underlie this. This chain links TRBV20-1 with TRBJ1-6; D might be TRBD1 (6 bases). The V gene's germline CDR1 is DFQATT and CDR2 SNEGSKA (reference sequence). The CDR3 is 13 amino acids. CDR3 in DNA: TGCAGTGCCCATAGACAGGCGGATTCACCCCCCCACTTT. Translated, it gives CSAHRQADSPPHF.

The rearrangement uses TRBV5-1 and TRBJ2-6; no clear D gene. The CDR3 extends over 16 amino acids. V gave up 0 bases and J gave up 2 bases, with 9 bases separating them. CDR1 and CDR2 from the germline V gene are SGHRS and YFSETQ. The CDR3 DNA sequence: TGCGCCAGCAGCTTGGACGGTCGAACTGGGGCCAACGTCCTGACTTTC. Residues: CASSLDGRTGANVLTF. The variable domain in full, with the rest retrieved from reference TRBV5-1 and TRBJ2-6, is KAGVTQTPRYLIKTRGQQVTLSCSPISGHRSVSWYQQTPGQGLQFLFEYFSETQRNKGNFPGRFSGRQFSNSRSEMNVSTLELGDSALYLCASSLDGRTGANVLTFGAGSRLTVL.

The CDR3 spells CATSRSLANNEQFF. The DNA of the CDR3 is TGTGCCACCAGCAGGTCTCTAGCGAACAATGAGCAGTTCTTC. V and J are TRBV15 and TRBJ2-1, with D possibly matching TRBD2 (6 bases). Trimming pared 3 bases from V and 5 bases from J, leaving 11 bases between. Germline CDR1 reads LNHNV; CDR2 reads YYDKDF (reference sequence). The CDR3 has 14 residues. The full variable domain, in which reference TRBV15 and TRBJ2-1 provide the parts outside the CDR3, is DAMVIQNPRYQVTQFGKPVTLSCSQTLNHNVMYWYQQKSSQAPKLLFHYYDKDFNNEADTPDNFQSRRPNTSFCFLDIRSPGLGDTAMYLCATSRSLANNEQFFGPGTRLTVL.

This clonotype was seen only once. Mismatch with germline at one junction end may stem from a read error. The V gene is TRBV20-1, the J gene TRBJ1-2; no reliable D call. Germline V lookup: CDR1 DFQATT, CDR2 SNEGSKA (reference sequence). The CDR3 contains 14 residues. DNA of the CDR3: TGCAGTGCCAGAGATCCGGGGATAGGCTATGGCTACACCTTC. Translated: CSARDPGIGYGYTF.

The chain links TRBV29-1 to TRBJ2-5, with D possibly TRBD1 on 6 matching bases. The CDR3 contains 15 residues. Germline V gene lookup returns CDR1 SQVTM and CDR2 ANQGSEA. Trimming cost V 6 bases and J 0 bases, with 17 bases left between them. CDR3 DNA sequence: TGCAGCGTGGAGGTGGGACACCTGTACCAAGAGACCCAGTACTTC. Its translation is CSVEVGHLYQETQYF.

This clonotype was picked up a small number of times. The chain uses TRBV27 and TRBJ2-5; the D gene is possibly TRBD2 (6 bases). This CDR3 spans 16 amino acids. Trimming took off 3 bases at V and 4 bases at J, with 18 bases between the two ends. The germline CDR1 and CDR2 sequences are MNHEY and SMNVEV (reference sequence). CDR3 bases: TGTGCCAGCAGTTTTGTTTCCGGGGAGGCTGGAGAGACCCAGTACTTC. Translated: CASSFVSGEAGETQYF.

The chain has TRBV28 and TRBJ2-7, with D maybe TRBD2 (6 bases). V was shortened by 5 bases and J by 0 bases, with 14 bases between the two germline ends. The CDR3 consists of 15 residues. The germline gives CDR1 MDHEN, CDR2 SYDVKM. The CDR3 sequence: CASSTAGFSSYEQYF. The CDR3 nucleotides are TGTGCCAGCAGTACCGCGGGGTTCTCCTCCTACGAGCAGTACTTC.

CDR3 DNA: TGTGCCAGCAGCGCACTGGGACTAGTGGAGACCCAGTACTTC. Residues: CASSALGLVETQYF. This rearrangement joins TRBV9 to TRBJ2-5; 8 bases map to TRBD2. The CDR3 sequence is 14 residues long. CDR1 and CDR2 from the germline V gene are SGDLS and YYNGEE. J lost 5 bases, V lost 3 bases, and 6 bases had no gene match.

This chain uses TRBV5-1 with TRBJ2-1; TRBD2 matches 7 bases. Germline V gene data show CDR1 as SGHRS and CDR2 as YFSETQ. J was trimmed by 2 bases and V by 0 bases; bases with no gene match: 5. The CDR3 loop spans 16 amino acids. Here the CDR3 DNA reads TGCGCCAGCAGCTTGGGGCTACTAGCGCCCTACAATGAGCAGTTCTTC. It encodes CASSLGLLAPYNEQFF.

The genes are TRBV4-3 and TRBJ1-2; D possibly corresponds to TRBD1 (6 bases). Trimming pared 0 bases from V and 6 bases from J, leaving 14 bases between. The germline gives CDR1 LGHNA, CDR2 YSLEER. This CDR3 region has 15 residues. The CDR3 region has the DNA TGCGCCAGCAGCCAAGAATCCAGGGGTGGCGATGGCTACACCTTC. Translating gives CASSQESRGGDGYTF.

The V call is TRBV5-5, the J call TRBJ2-3; TRBD2 matches at 8 bases. This CDR3 region has 16 residues. V dropped 4 bases and J dropped 6; count of bases not matched to a gene: 13. Germline assignment: CDR1 SGHKS and CDR2 YYEKEE (reference sequence). CDR3 sequence: CASSLTGLGFMDTQYF. Here the CDR3 DNA reads TGTGCCAGCAGCCTCACGGGACTAGGGTTCATGGATACGCAGTATTTT.

This clonotype showed up just a few times. This rearrangement joins TRBV6-5 to TRBJ2-7; 10 bases fit TRBD2. J gave up 2 bases and V 6 bases, and 7 bases lay outside the gene matches. This CDR3 is 15 amino acids long. Germline V lookup: CDR1 MNHEY, CDR2 SVGAGI. In DNA form, the CDR3 reads TGTGCCAGCAGCTTCACTAGCGGGGTGGCCTACGAGCAGTACTTC. Translated: CASSFTSGVAYEQYF.

This rearrangement joins TRBV11-2 to TRBJ2-4; perhaps D is TRBD1 or TRBD2 (6 bases each). The CDR3 has 16 residues. V gave up 4 bases and J gave up 13 bases, with 26 bases separating them. The germline CDR1 and CDR2 sequences are SGHAT and FQNNGV. This CDR3 is CASSSSGASRYNEQYF. CDR3 DNA: TGTGCCAGCAGCTCGTCGGGGGCCTCGCGGTACAATGAGCAGTACTTC. The full variable domain, in which reference TRBV11-2 and TRBJ2-4 provide the parts outside the CDR3, is EAGVAQSPRYKIIEKRQSVAFWCNPISGHATLYWYQQILGQGPKLLIQFQNNGVVDDSQLPKDRFSAERLKGVDSTLKIQPAKLEDSAVYLCASSSSGASRYNEQYFGAGTRLSVL.